The sequence of this T cell receptor (beta chain) was determined in a study of early T cells in non-severe SARS-CoV-2 infection (dated by TCRdb to about 2021). For context, the study as a whole: Because TCR sequencing relied on bulk RNA taken from unsorted whole blood, pairing of alpha and beta chains was not possible. Broad study findings and their caveats: VDJdb matching was skewed toward anti-spike CD8 responses and likely underestimated virus-specific expansions, missing private and CD4 specificities.

A case-control design nested within a healthcare worker cohort in London, UK, was used, with weekly nasopharyngeal swab PCR tests and blood sampling performed. Healthcare workers were enrolled in the week of the UK lockdown, from 23 to 31 March 2020, and were followed every week for up to 16 weeks. This clonotype was counted at least ten times. No cognate antigen has been identified for it. Nothing much larger sits one base from this clone, and base qualities are not available. Library construction relied on 5' RACE. The data were produced on a NextSeq 500. The TCR library protocol attached unique molecular identifiers to individual cDNA molecules to correct for sequencing error and PCR bias. Both TCR alpha and beta chains were sequenced, and tight co-correlation was observed between alpha and beta sequence abundances in each sample. On the authors' methods: Decombinator V4 was used to perform V gene, J gene and CDR3 annotation of TCR sequences. TCRs were defined as expanded if a significant change between any two time points was detected under a Poisson model with p below 0.0001. TCR abundances were normalised to the total number of TCRs sequenced per sample and were expressed as counts per million. TRAV1-2 paired with TRAJ12, TRAJ20 or TRAJ33 defined MAIT TCRs, while TRAV10 paired with TRAJ18 defined iNKT TCRs. VDJdb, accessed 1 November 2021, was searched for CMV, EBV and SARS-CoV-2 annotated TCRs, with TCRs annotated for multiple antigens excluded. In TCRdb, the public reads were trimmed at Q25 with fastp and aligned with MiXCR, with productive beta chains retained. Each CDR3 protein appears once, grouped with its most common genes and DNA. The V and J calls were not made by the authors but by TCRdb's processing. In all, the sample holds around 67,000 distinct CDR3 sequences, and approximately 10% of those were seen once. The ten largest clones represent 3.5% to 4.5% of the sample.

Taken from cysteine to phenylalanine, the CDR3 has 13 residues. The DNA shown is the 39-base CDR3, in frame from base 1. V was cut back by 6 bases and J by 4 bases, leaving a gap of 12 bases between them. As encoded in the germline V gene, CDR1 is MNHEY while CDR2 is SVGAGI. The V and J segments used are TRBV6-5 and TRBJ1-1, with no confident D gene call. Sequencing was performed on whole blood. The clonotype comes from an adult who was a healthcare worker with PCR-confirmed SARS-CoV-2 infection or an uninfected control (not recorded which). The CDR3 in this case is CASRPKLFTEAFF. DNA sequence: TGTGCCAGCAGGCCTAAGCTATTCACTGAAGCTTTCTTT.